This T cell receptor (beta chain) stems from a study of identical twins' blood T cells. In this sample, this clonotype turned up a few times. The CDR3 is made up of 11 amino acids. V dropped 0 bases and J dropped 3 bases, with 3 bases sitting between them. Germline CDR1 reads SQVTM; CDR2 reads ANQGSEA. TCRdb used MiXCR to reprocess the 5' RACE reads, holding one entry per CDR3 protein. The table shows roughly 340,000 distinct CDR3 sequences, with around 30% occurring only once. The specimen was PBMCs. This rearrangement joins TRBV29-1 to TRBJ2-7, with unresolved D. The receptor comes from a woman aged 18-49 years in good health. The CDR3 coding sequence is TGCAGCGTTGAAGACAGCTACGAGCAGTACTTC. This gives the protein CSVEDSYEQYF.